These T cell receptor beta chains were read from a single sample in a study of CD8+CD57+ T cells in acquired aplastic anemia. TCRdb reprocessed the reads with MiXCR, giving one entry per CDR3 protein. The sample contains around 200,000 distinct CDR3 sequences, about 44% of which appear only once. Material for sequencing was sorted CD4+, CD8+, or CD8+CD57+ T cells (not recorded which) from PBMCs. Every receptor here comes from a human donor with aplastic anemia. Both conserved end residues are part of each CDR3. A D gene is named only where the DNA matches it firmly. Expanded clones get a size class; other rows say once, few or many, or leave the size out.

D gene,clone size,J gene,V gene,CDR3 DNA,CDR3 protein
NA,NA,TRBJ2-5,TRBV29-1,TGCAGCGTTGAAGATCTTATGGGGGAGACCCAGTACTTC,CSVEDLMGETQYF
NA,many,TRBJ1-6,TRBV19,TGTGCCAGCGGGGGGGAGCCAAGTGAGAGATCACCCCTCCACTTT,CASGGEPSERSPLHF
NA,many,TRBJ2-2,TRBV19,TGTGCCAGTAGTATGGATAGGAACACCGGGGAGCTGTTTTTT,CASSMDRNTGELFF
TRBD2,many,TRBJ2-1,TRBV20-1,TGCAGTGCTAGGAGAGAAAAGACTAGCCGCCCCTACAATGAGCAGTTCTTC,CSARREKTSRPYNEQFF
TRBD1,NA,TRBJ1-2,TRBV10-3,TGTGCCATCAGTGGAGGGGGGACAGGGCAAACTAACTATGGCTACACCTTC,CAISGGGTGQTNYGYTF
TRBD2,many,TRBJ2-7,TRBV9,TGTGCCAGCAGCTTAGGACCCCCCGCTAGCGGGGTTTACGAGCAGTACTTC,CASSLGPPASGVYEQYF
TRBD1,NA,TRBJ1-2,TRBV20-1,TGCAGTGCTCCAGGACAGACAGGGGCCCATTACTATGGCTACACCTTC,CSAPGQTGAHYYGYTF
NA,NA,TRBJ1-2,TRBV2,TGTGCCAGCAGTTTGGAGGGGCTCAACTACACCTTC,CASSLEGLNYTF
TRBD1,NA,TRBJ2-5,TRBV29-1,TGCAGCGCTGGGACAGGGCTGATGGTGGAGACCCAGTACTTC,CSAGTGLMVETQYF
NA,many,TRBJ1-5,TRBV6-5,TGTGCCAGCAGTTTAACACAGGGCCGAGGTCAGCCCCAGCATTTT,CASSLTQGRGQPQHF
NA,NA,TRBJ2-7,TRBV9,TGTGCCAGCAGCGACAGGGAGATTTGGTACGAGCAGTACTTC,CASSDREIWYEQYF
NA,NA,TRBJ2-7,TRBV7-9,TGTGCCATCCCGACAGGCGCCTACTACGAGCAGTACTTC,CAIPTGAYYEQYF
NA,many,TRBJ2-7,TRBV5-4,TGTGCCAGCAGTCGGGGGAATGCCTACGAGCAGTACTTC,CASSRGNAYEQYF
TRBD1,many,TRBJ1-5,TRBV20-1,TGCAGTGCAAAGACAGGGGATAATCAGCCCCAGCATTTT,CSAKTGDNQPQHF
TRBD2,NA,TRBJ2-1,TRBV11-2,TGTGCCAGCAGCTTAGGGGGACTAGCGGGGACGACTAATGAGCAGTTCTTC,CASSLGGLAGTTNEQFF
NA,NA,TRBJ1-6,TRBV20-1,TGCAGTGCTAGATCCCCGAACGGGGGGCGTAATTCACCCCTCCACTTT,CSARSPNGGRNSPLHF
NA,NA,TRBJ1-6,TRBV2,TGTGCCAGCAGCCAAGTTTCTGGCCTTAATTCACCCCTCCACTTT,CASSQVSGLNSPLHF
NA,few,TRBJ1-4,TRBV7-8,TGTGCCAGCAGCGGGGATATAAGGGAAAAACTGTTTTTT,CASSGDIREKLFF
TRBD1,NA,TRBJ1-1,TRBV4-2,TGTGCCAGCAGGACAGGGGATTATGATGACACTGAAGCTTTCTTT,CASRTGDYDDTEAFF